Detailed here is one T cell receptor (beta chain). This clonotype has ten or more counts. What this receptor recognizes is not known. No base qualities exist here, and no much larger clone lies one base off it. Reading from cysteine to phenylalanine, the CDR3 counts 13 amino acids. Only the CDR3 DNA stays, 39 bases, in frame from base 1. V is clipped by 5 bases and J by 6 bases, and the sequence between their germline boundaries is 14 bases long. From a lookup of the germline V gene (reference sequence), CDR1 and CDR2 are DFQATT and SNEGSKA. This entry comes from a study of glioma-infiltrating T cells (dated by TCRdb to between 2015 and 2016). For the wider study: TCR alpha- and beta-chain repertoires were sequenced from glioma tissue, non-neoplastic brain tissue and matched peripheral blood mononuclear cells. To measure how far tissue and blood T-cell populations diverged, each tissue-infiltrating repertoire was compared against the peripheral blood repertoire of the same patient. The paired cohort comprised three low-grade glioma patients, 7 or 8 primary glioblastoma patients and three non-glioma patients contributing non-neoplastic brain tissue.

Broad study findings and their caveats: Only a very small number of CDR3 sequences turned up in both tissue and blood, a result put down to high CDR3 diversity combined with limited sampling. The group comparisons were based on small numbers of patients: three non-neoplastic, three low-grade glioma and several glioblastoma patients. VJ-independent divergence between tissue and blood was found to be below expectation in non-neoplastic patients but above expectation in all gliomas, particularly low-grade gliomas.

TCR alpha and beta CDR3 regions were amplified with the iRepertoire nested amplicon-rescue multiplex PCR (arm-PCR) platform from RNA. For one-step reverse transcription and amplification, about 90-400 ng of tissue mRNA or PBMC total RNA was used as input. Following bead purification, Illumina adapters were added by a secondary multiplex PCR, and libraries between 200 and 400 bp were gel-purified. The libraries contained internal 6-nucleotide barcodes that were used for demultiplexing. Libraries were sequenced on an Illumina MiSeq with 2x220 or 2x250 nucleotide paired-end reads. In the original analysis: FLASH 1.2.11 was used to merge paired reads, and BWA-MEM then aligned the reads to the GRCh37 human genome before TRA and TRB reads were extracted. V and J assignment used an IMGT-derived reference of cassette sequences and CDR3 motifs that included pseudogenes. Reads were translated in three frames, and productive CDR3s were defined as those with a C...FGXG motif and no stop codons. A clonotype was defined as a unique combination of a V-J cassette pair and a CDR3 amino acid sequence. Hamming distance filtering was applied to reads, with thresholds set by the sequence error rate of each sample in mapped regions. TCRdb reworked the public reads: Q25 trimming with fastp, MiXCR clone assembly, productive beta chains retained. Merged by CDR3 protein, the rows form single entries marked with the most common genes and DNA. TCRdb's processing, not the study's, gives the V and J calls here. Recorded for this sample are about 130,000 distinct CDR3 sequences; around 25% of them occurred a single time. The ten largest clonotypes hold around 28% of the sample.

Recombination joined TRBV20-1 with TRBJ2-1; TRBD2 is perhaps the D gene, given 6 matching bases. Specimen: glioma tissue, nonneoplastic brain tissue, or PBMCs (not recorded which). The sequence was obtained from a human donor with low-grade glioma or glioblastoma, undergoing nonglioma brain surgery, or in good health (not recorded which). The CDR3 amino acid sequence is: CSALSGRVNEQFF. The nucleotide sequence reads as follows: TGCAGTGCTTTATCCGGGAGAGTCAATGAGCAGTTCTTC.